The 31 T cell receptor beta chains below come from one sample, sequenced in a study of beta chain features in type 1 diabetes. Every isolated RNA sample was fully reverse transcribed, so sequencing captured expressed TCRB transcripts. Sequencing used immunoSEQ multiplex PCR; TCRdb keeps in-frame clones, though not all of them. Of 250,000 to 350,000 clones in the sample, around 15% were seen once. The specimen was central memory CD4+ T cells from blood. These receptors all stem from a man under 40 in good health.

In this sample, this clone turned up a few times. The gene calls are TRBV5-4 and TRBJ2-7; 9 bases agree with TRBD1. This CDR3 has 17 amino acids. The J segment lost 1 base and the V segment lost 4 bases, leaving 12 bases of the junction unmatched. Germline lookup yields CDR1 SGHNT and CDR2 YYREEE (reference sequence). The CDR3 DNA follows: TGTGCCAGCAGCCCCGACAGGGGGGTTCAAGTTTCCTACGAGCAGTACTTC. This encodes CASSPDRGVQVSYEQYF. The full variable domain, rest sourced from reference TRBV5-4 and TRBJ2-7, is ETGVTQSPTHLIKTRGQQVTLRCSSQSGHNTVSWYQQALGQGPQFIFQYYREEENGRGNFPPRFSGLQFPNYSSELNVNALELDDSALYLCASSPDRGVQVSYEQYFGPGTRLTVT.

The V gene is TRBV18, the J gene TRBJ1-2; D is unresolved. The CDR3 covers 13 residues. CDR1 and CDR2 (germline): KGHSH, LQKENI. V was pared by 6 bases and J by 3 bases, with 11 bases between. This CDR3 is CASSMQGDYGYTF. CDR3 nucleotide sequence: TGTGCCAGCTCCATGCAAGGCGACTATGGCTACACCTTC.

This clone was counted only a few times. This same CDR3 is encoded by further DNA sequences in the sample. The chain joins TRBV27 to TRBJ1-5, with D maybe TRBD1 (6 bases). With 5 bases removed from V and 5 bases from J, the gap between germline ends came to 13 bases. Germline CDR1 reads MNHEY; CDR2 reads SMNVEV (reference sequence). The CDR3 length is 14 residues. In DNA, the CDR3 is TGTGCCAGCAGTCCAACAGGGATAGATCAGCCCCAGCATTTT. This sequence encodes CASSPTGIDQPQHF.

The CDR3 here is CASSPLYGGTGELFF. The CDR3, as DNA: TGTGCCAGCAGCCCTCTTTATGGGGGCACCGGGGAGCTGTTTTTT. V gene TRBV11-1 combines with J gene TRBJ2-2; D is tentatively TRBD1 or TRBD2 (5 bases each). This CDR3 comprises 15 residues. V was cut by 5 bases and J by 4 bases, with 14 bases left in between. The germline gives CDR1 SGHAT, CDR2 FQDESV (reference sequence). Using reference TRBV11-1 and TRBJ2-2 for the parts outside the CDR3, the full variable domain is EAEVAQSPRYKITEKSQAVAFWCDPISGHATLYWYRQILGQGPELLVQFQDESVVDDSQLPKDRFSAERLKGVDSTLKIQPAELGDSAMYLCASSPLYGGTGELFFGEGSRLTVL.

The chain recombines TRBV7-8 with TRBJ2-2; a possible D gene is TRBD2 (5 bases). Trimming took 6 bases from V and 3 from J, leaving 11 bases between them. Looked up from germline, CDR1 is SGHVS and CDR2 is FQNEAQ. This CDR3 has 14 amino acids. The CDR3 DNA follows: TGTGCCAGCAGACCTCGGGGAGACACCGGGGAGCTGTTTTTT. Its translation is CASRPRGDTGELFF.

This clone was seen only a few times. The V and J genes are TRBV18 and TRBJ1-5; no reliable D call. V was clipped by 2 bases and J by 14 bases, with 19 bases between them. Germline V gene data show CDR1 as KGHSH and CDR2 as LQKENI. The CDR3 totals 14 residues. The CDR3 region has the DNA TGTGCCAGCTCACCAGGGAGATCCCAAGATATGAAGCATTTT. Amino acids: CASSPGRSQDMKHF. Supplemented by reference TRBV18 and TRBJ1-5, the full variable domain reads NAGVMQNPRHLVRRRGQEARLRCSPMKGHSHVYWYRQLPEEGLKFMVYLQKENIIDESGMPKERFSAEFPKEGPSILRIQQVVRGDSAAYFCASSPGRSQDMKHFGDGTRLSIL.

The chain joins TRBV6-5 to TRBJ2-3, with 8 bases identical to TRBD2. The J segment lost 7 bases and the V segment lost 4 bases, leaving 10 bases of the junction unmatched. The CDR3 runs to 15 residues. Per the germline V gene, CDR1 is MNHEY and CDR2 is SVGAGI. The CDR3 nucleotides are TGTGCCAGCAGTTCCGCGGGACTAGGAACAAATACGCAGTATTTT. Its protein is CASSSAGLGTNTQYF.

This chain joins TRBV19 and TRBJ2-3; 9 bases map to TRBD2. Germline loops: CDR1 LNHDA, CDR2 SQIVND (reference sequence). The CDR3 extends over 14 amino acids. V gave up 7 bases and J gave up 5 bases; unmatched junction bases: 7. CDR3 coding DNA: TGTGCCAGTAACAGCGGGGGGCAGGGAGATACGCAGTATTTT. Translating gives CASNSGGQGDTQYF.

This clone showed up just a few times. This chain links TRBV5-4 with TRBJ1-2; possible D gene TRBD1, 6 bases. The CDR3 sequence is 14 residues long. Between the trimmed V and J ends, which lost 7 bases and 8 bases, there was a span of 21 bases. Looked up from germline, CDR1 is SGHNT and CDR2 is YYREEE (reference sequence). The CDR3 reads CASGARAGAGGYTF. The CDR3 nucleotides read TGTGCCAGCGGGGCCAGAGCAGGGGCAGGAGGCTACACCTTC.

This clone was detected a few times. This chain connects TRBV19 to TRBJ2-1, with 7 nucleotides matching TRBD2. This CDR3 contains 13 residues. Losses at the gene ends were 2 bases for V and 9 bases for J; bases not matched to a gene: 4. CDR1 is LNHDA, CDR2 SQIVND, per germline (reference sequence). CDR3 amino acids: CASSIRASGEQFF. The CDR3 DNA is TGTGCCAGTAGTATACGAGCTAGCGGTGAGCAGTTCTTC.

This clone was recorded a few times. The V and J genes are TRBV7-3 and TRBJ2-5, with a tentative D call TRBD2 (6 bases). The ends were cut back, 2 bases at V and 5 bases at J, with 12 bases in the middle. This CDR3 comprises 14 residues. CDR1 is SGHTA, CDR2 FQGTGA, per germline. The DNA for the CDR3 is TGTGCCAGCAGCTTAGGAGGAGGAGGGGAGACCCAGTACTTC. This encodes CASSLGGGGETQYF.

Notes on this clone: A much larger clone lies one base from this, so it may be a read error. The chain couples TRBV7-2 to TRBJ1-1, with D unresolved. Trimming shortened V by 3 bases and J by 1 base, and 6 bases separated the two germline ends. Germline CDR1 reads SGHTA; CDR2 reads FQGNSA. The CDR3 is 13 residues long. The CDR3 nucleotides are TGTGCCAGCAGCTTCGACCCGAACACTGAAGCTTTCTTT. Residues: CASSFDPNTEAFF.

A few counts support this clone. CDR3 region: CASSLIPGQGAGQETQYF. DNA for the CDR3: TGTGCCAGCAGCTTAATCCCGGGACAGGGGGCTGGTCAAGAGACCCAGTACTTC. This rearrangement joins TRBV11-2 to TRBJ2-5, with TRBD1 matching 12 bases. The CDR3 has 18 residues. The germline CDR1 and CDR2 sequences are SGHAT and FQNNGV. Unmatched junction bases numbered 9, after V lost 2 bases and J lost 2 bases.

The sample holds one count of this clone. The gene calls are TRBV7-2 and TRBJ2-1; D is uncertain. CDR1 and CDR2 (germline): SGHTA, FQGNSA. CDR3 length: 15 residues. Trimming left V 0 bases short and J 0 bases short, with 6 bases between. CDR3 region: CASSLAFGSYNEQFF. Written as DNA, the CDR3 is TGTGCCAGCAGCTTAGCGTTCGGCTCCTACAATGAGCAGTTCTTC. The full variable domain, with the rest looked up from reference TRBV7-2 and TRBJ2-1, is GAGVSQSPSNKVTEKGKDVELRCDPISGHTALYWYRQSLGQGLEFLIYFQGNSAPDKSGLPSDRFSAERTGGSVSTLTIQRTQQEDSAVYLCASSLAFGSYNEQFFGPGTRLTVL.

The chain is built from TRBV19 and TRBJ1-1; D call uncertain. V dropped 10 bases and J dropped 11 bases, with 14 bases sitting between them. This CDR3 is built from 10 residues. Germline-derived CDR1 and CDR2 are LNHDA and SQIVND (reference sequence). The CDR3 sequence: CATEGMWAFF. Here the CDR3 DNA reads TGTGCCACCGAGGGAATGTGGGCTTTCTTT.

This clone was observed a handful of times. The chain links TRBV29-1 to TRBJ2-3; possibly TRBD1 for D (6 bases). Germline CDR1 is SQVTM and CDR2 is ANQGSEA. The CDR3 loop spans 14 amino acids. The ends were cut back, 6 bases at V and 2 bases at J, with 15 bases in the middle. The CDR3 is CSVNLPGATDTQYF. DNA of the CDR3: TGCAGCGTGAACCTTCCAGGGGCCACAGATACGCAGTATTTT.

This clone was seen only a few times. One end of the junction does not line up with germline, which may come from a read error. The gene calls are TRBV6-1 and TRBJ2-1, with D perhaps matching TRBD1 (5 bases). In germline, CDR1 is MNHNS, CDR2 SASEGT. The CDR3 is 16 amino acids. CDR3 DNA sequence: TGTGCCATCAGTGAGTCTTTGTCAGGGTCCTACAATGAGCAGTTCTTC. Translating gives CAISESLSGSYNEQFF.

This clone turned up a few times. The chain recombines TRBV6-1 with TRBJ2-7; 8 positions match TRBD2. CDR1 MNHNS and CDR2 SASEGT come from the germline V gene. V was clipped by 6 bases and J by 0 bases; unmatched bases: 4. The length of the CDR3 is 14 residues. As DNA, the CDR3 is TGTGCCAGCAGCGGCGGGAGGCCCTCCTACGAGCAGTACGTC. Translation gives CASSGGRPSYEQYV.

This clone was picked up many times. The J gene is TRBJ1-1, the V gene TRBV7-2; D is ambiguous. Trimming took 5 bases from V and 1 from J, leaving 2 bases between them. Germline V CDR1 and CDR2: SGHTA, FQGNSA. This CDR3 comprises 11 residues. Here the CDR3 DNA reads TGTGCCAGCAGCGGGAACACTGAAGCTTTCTTT. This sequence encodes CASSGNTEAFF.

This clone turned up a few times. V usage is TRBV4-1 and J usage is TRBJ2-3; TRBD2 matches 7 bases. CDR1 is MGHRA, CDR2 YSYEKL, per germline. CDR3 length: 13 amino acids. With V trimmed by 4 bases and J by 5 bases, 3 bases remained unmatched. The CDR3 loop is CASSPGTKDTQYF. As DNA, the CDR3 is TGCGCCAGCAGCCCAGGGACTAAAGATACGCAGTATTTT.

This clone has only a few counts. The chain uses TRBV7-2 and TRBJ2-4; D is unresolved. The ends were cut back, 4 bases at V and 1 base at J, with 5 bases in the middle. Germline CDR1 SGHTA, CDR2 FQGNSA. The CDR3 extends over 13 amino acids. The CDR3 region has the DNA TGTGCCAGCAGCTCTCAGGCCAAAAACATTCAGTACTTC. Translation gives CASSSQAKNIQYF.

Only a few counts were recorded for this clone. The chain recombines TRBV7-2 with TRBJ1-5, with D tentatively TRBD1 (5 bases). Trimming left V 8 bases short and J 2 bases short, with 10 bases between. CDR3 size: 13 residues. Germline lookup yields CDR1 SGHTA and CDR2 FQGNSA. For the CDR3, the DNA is TGTGCCAGCGGGGCTCACGGCAATCAGCCCCAGCATTTT. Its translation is CASGAHGNQPQHF. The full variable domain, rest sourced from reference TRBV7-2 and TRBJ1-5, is GAGVSQSPSNKVTEKGKDVELRCDPISGHTALYWYRQSLGQGLEFLIYFQGNSAPDKSGLPSDRFSAERTGGSVSTLTIQRTQQEDSAVYLCASGAHGNQPQHFGDGTRLSIL.

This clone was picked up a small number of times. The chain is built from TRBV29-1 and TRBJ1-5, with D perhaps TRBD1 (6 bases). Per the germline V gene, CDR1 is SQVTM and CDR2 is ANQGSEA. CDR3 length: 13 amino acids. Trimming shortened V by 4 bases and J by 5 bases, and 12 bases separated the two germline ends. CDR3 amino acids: CSVGRTEDQPQHF. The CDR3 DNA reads TGCAGCGTTGGGAGGACAGAAGATCAGCCCCAGCATTTT.

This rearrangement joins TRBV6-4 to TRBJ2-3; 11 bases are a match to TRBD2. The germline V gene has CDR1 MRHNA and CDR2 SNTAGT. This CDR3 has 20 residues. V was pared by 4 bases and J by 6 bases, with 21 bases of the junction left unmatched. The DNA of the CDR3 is TGTGCCAGCAGTGTCACCTCCCAGGGTGTGAAGACTAGCGGGATGGATACGCAGTATTTT. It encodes CASSVTSQGVKTSGMDTQYF.

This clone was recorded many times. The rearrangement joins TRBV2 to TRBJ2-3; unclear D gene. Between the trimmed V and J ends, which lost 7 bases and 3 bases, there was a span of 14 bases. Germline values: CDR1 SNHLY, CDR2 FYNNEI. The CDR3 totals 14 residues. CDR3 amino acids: CASTALPRTDTQYF. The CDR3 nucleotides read TGTGCCAGCACCGCCCTCCCAAGGACAGATACGCAGTATTTT.

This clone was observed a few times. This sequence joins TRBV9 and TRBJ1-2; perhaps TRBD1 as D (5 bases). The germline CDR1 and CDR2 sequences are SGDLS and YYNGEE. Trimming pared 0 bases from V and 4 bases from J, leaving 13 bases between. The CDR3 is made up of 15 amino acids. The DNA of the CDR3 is TGTGCCAGCAGCGTAGTTGATGGGCAGGGCTATGGCTACACCTTC. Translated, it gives CASSVVDGQGYGYTF.

CDR3 protein: CASSQDWARDNSPLHF. The DNA for the CDR3 is TGTGCCAGCAGCCAAGATTGGGCGCGTGATAATTCACCCCTCCACTTT. The J gene is TRBJ1-6, the V gene TRBV4-2; D ambiguous. The V end lost 0 bases, the J end lost 5 bases, and 11 bases lay between the germline ends. This CDR3 region has 16 residues. The V gene's germline CDR1 is LGHNA and CDR2 YNFKEQ.

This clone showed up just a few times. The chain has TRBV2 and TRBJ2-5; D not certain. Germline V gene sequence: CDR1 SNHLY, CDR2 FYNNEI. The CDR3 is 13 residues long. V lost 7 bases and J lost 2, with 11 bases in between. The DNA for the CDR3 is TGTGCCAGCATTCACCGGTTACAAGAGACCCAGTACTTC. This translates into CASIHRLQETQYF.

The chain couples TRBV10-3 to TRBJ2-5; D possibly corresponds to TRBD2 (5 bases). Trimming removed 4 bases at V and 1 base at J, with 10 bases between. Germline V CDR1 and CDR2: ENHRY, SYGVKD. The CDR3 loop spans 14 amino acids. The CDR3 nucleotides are TGTGCCATCAGTGCCGGCGGGTTCCAAGAGACCCAGTACTTC. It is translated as CAISAGGFQETQYF.

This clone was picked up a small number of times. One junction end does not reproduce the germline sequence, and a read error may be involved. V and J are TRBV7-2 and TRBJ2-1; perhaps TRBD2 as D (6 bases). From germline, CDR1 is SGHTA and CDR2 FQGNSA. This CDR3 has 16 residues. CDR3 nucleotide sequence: TGTGCCAGCAGTTTAGTCCGGGACTTATCATACAATGAGCAGTTCTTC. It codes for CASSLVRDLSYNEQFF. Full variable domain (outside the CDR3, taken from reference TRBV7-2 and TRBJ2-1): GAGVSQSPSNKVTEKGKDVELRCDPISGHTALYWYRQSLGQGLEFLIYFQGNSAPDKSGLPSDRFSAERTGGSVSTLTIQRTQQEDSAVYLCASSLVRDLSYNEQFFGPGTRLTVL.

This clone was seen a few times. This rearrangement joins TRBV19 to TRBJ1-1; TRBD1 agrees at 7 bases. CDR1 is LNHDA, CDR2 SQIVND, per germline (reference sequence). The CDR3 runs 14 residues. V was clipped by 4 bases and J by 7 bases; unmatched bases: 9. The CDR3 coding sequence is TGTGCCAGTAGTACGACGTGGGGACAGAATGAAGCTTTCTTT. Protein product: CASSTTWGQNEAFF.